Listed below are T cell receptor beta chains from one sample, sequenced in a study of blood T cell repertoires in COVID-19. Method: immunoSEQ multiplex PCR; TCRdb's copy keeps in-frame clones and lacks some. Here the sample spans 130,000 to 150,000 clones, 88% being singletons. Sequencing input: peripheral blood. These receptors all stem from a human donor in a cohort sampled during active COVID-19. Both conserved end residues are part of each CDR3. Fields, in order: D gene, J gene, V gene, clone size, CDR3 protein, CDR3 DNA. A D gene is named only where the DNA matches it firmly. Where a row states a size, it is once, few, many or the class of an expanded clone; other rows omit it.

. TRBJ1-6 TRBV4-2 . CASSLTSLGRTIASYNSPLHF TGTGCCAGCAGCCTTACGTCGTTGGGACGGACTATAGCCTCCTATAATTCACCCCTCCACTTT
TRBD1 TRBJ1-5 TRBV28 . CASSFSGQGPPQHF TGTGCCAGCAGTTTTTCCGGACAGGGGCCGCCCCAGCATTTT
. TRBJ2-5 TRBV7-7 . CASSLARGEQETQYF TGTGCTAGCAGCTTAGCGCGCGGGGAACAAGAGACCCAGTACTTC
. TRBJ2-7 TRBV12-5 once CASGLGPPGEYEQYF TGTGCTAGTGGTTTAGGACCCCCGGGAGAGTACGAGCAGTACTTC
. TRBJ2-1 TRBV7-9 . CASSLGGTAGTLGEQFF TGTGCCAGCAGCTTAGGGGGGACTGCCGGGACTCTTGGTGAGCAGTTCTTC
TRBD1 TRBJ1-6 TRBV5-1 few CASSPGQSGSPLHF TGCGCCAGCAGCCCGGGACAGTCGGGGTCACCCCTCCACTTT
TRBD1 TRBJ2-2 TRBV18 . CASSPPQGYGGELFF TGTGCCAGCTCACCACCACAGGGGTACGGCGGGGAGCTGTTTTTT
. TRBJ1-1 TRBV30 . CAWMGAPNTEAFF TGTGCCTGGATGGGGGCCCCGAACACTGAAGCTTTCTTT
. TRBJ1-4 TRBV5-1 . CASSLGRNEKLFF TGCGCCAGCAGCTTGGGTAGAAATGAAAAACTGTTTTTT
. TRBJ2-1 TRBV4-3 . CASSQVIARLSYNEQFF TGCGCCAGCAGCCAAGTAATAGCCCGACTCTCCTACAATGAGCAGTTCTTC
. TRBJ2-5 TRBV18 . CASSPRQGLETQYF TGTGCCAGCTCACCGCGACAGGGACTCGAGACCCAGTACTTC
. TRBJ1-6 TRBV18 . CASSEGLNNSPLHF TGTGCCAGCTCCGAAGGACTCAATAATTCACCCCTCCACTTT
. TRBJ1-3 TRBV12-3/TRBV12-4 . CASSFHQGNTIYF TGTGCCAGCAGTTTCCACCAGGGAAACACCATATATTTT
TRBD1 TRBJ2-2 TRBV6-6 . CASTDRGQGGELFF TGTGCCAGCACGGACAGGGGACAAGGCGGGGAGCTGTTTTTT
TRBD2 TRBJ2-5 TRBV18 . CASSRLTSGEETQYF TGTGCCAGCTCACGACTGACTAGCGGTGAGGAGACCCAGTACTTC
. TRBJ1-5 TRBV6-2/TRBV6-3 . CASSYSMRNQPQHF TGTGCCAGCAGTTACTCGATGAGAAATCAGCCCCAGCATTTT
. TRBJ2-5 TRBV3-1/TRBV3-2 . CASSQGTAIQETQYF TGTGCCAGCAGCCAAGGGACAGCTATACAAGAGACCCAGTACTTC
TRBD1 TRBJ2-7 TRBV10-2 . CASRDRLYEQYF TGCGCCAGCAGGGACAGGCTCTACGAGCAGTACTTC
TRBD1 TRBJ1-5 TRBV6-4 . CASSDSIRQGASQPQHF TGTGCCAGCAGTGACTCGATTAGACAGGGGGCGAGTCAGCCCCAGCATTTT
TRBD1 TRBJ2-3 TRBV11-2 . CASSPQGQPTDTQYF TGTGCCAGCAGCCCGCAGGGACAGCCCACAGATACGCAGTATTTT
. TRBJ2-7 TRBV9 . CASSVVAGSYEQYF TGTGCCAGCAGCGTAGTTGCGGGGTCCTACGAGCAGTACTTC
TRBD1 TRBJ2-1 TRBV11-3 once CASSLGGQGYDEQFF TGTGCCAGCAGCTTAGGGGGACAGGGATACGATGAGCAGTTCTTC
TRBD2 TRBJ2-3 TRBV5-1 . CASSLQGLAGVADTQYF TGCGCCAGCAGCCTCCAGGGACTAGCGGGAGTTGCAGATACGCAGTATTTT
. TRBJ1-2 TRBV18 . CASSLLEGGNYGYTF TGTGCCAGCTCACTCCTGGAGGGAGGGAACTATGGCTACACCTTC
. TRBJ2-6 TRBV19 . CASSISGRAYSGANVLTF TGTGCCAGTAGTATATCGGGCAGGGCCTACTCTGGGGCCAACGTCCTGACTTTC
. TRBJ2-7 TRBV2 . CASKRDNSYEQYF TGTGCCAGCAAGAGGGACAACTCCTACGAGCAGTACTTC
TRBD2 TRBJ2-5 TRBV7-6 . CASLKGLARPGETQYF TGTGCCAGTTTAAAGGGACTAGCCCGGCCAGGGGAGACCCAGTACTTC
. TRBJ2-4 TRBV15 . CATSREGGGEDIQYF TGTGCCACCAGCAGAGAAGGAGGGGGCGAAGACATTCAGTACTTC
. TRBJ1-1 TRBV28 . CASSPNPVVEAFF TGTGCCAGCAGTCCAAACCCAGTGGTCGAAGCTTTCTTT
. TRBJ1-1 TRBV30 few CAWSVAGNRNTEAFF TGTGCCTGGAGTGTTGCGGGCAATAGGAACACTGAAGCTTTCTTT
TRBD1 TRBJ1-2 TRBV6-1 . CASSDRGTGNYGYTF TGTGCCAGCAGTGATAGGGGGACAGGGAACTATGGCTACACCTTC
. TRBJ2-6 TRBV9 once CASSVPGSGANVLTF TGTGCCAGCAGCGTACCCGGGTCTGGGGCCAACGTCCTGACTTTC
. TRBJ1-1 TRBV15 . CATSTGRGGTEAFF TGTGCCACCAGCACCGGTAGGGGGGGGACTGAAGCTTTCTTT
TRBD1 TRBJ1-5 TRBV19 . CASSVGDSNQPQHF TGTGCCAGTAGTGTGGGGGACAGTAATCAGCCCCAGCATTTT
TRBD1 TRBJ1-4 TRBV4-2 . CASSLSGTGVDEKLFF TGTGCCAGCAGCCTTTCCGGGACAGGGGTAGATGAAAAACTGTTTTTT
. TRBJ2-5 TRBV7-6 . CASSLGGQTQYF TGTGCCAGCAGCTTAGGCGGGCAGACCCAGTACTTC
TRBD2 TRBJ2-2 TRBV10-1 once CASSESGGNAGELFF TGCGCCAGCAGTGAGTCGGGAGGGAACGCCGGGGAGCTGTTTTTT
. TRBJ2-3 TRBV19 . CASSVRAGGPIQYF TGTGCCAGTAGTGTCAGGGCTGGCGGCCCCATCCAGTATTTT
TRBD1 TRBJ1-2 TRBV10-2 . CASSDSGTGNYGYTF TGCGCCAGCAGTGACAGCGGGACAGGGAACTATGGCTACACCTTC
TRBD1 TRBJ1-3 TRBV5-1 . CASGEQGTGNTIYF TGCGCCAGCGGCGAACAGGGGACCGGAAACACCATATATTTT
. TRBJ2-7 TRBV30 . CAVRVRDGSYEQYF TGTGCCGTTCGGGTTCGAGACGGTTCATACGAGCAGTACTTC